These 7 T cell receptor beta chains were sequenced from one sample in a study of T-cell memory formation after mild COVID-19. Via MiXCR, TCRdb re-called the 5' RACE reads, giving one row per CDR3 protein. In the table there are a few hundred thousand distinct CDR3 sequences, more than 8% of which are singletons. Sequenced material: PBMCs or a T cell subset sorted from them (not recorded which). All receptors come from a man aged 18-30 years who had mild COVID-19 (a few samples of this study predate the infection). Cell type and time point are not known.

This clonotype was found many times. The chain couples TRBV7-9 to TRBJ1-6; D is undetermined. Per germline, CDR1 SEHNR and CDR2 FQNEAQ (reference sequence). The CDR3 has 13 residues. Trimming shortened V by 6 bases and J by 10 bases, and 13 bases separated the two germline ends. The CDR3 coding sequence is TGTGCCAGCAGTCCGCCGGGTAACTCACCCCTCCACTTT. Residues: CASSPPGNSPLHF.

V and J are TRBV3-1 and TRBJ2-2; D not certain. Germline V gives CDR1 LGHDT, CDR2 YNNKEL (reference sequence). The CDR3 has 15 amino acids. The V end was cut by 0 bases, the J end by 2 bases, with 7 bases between. The CDR3 here is CASSQDDPNTGELFF. CDR3 nucleotides: TGTGCCAGCAGCCAAGACGACCCCAACACCGGGGAGCTGTTTTTT.

This clonotype was seen at least ten times. The chain has TRBV12-3 or TRBV12-4 and TRBJ2-5; D remains ambiguous. The CDR3 runs 10 residues. V shed 5 bases and J shed 9 bases, with 7 bases lying between them. The CDR3 is CASSDGAQYF. As DNA, the CDR3 is TGTGCCAGCAGTGATGGGGCCCAGTACTTC.

The chain couples TRBV4-2 to TRBJ1-5; D not resolved. The CDR3 sequence is 13 residues long. CDR1 is LGHNA and CDR2 is YNFKEQ in the germline V gene. Trimming shortened V by 2 bases and J by 6 bases, and 8 bases separated the two germline ends. CDR3 in amino acids: CASSQSDTQPQHF. The CDR3 DNA reads TGTGCCAGCAGCCAATCTGACACTCAGCCCCAGCATTTT.

The V gene is TRBV4-3, the J gene TRBJ1-6; the D is unclear. The germline CDR1 and CDR2 sequences are LGHNA and YSLEER. V dropped 6 bases and J dropped 0 bases, with 12 bases sitting between them. The CDR3 totals 16 residues. CDR3 in DNA: TGCGCCAGCAGAATGGTAACAGACTCCTATAATTCACCCCTCCACTTT. This sequence encodes CASRMVTDSYNSPLHF.

This clonotype was found many times. The chain is built from TRBV11-2 and TRBJ2-1; D unresolved. The germline V and J ends were trimmed by 2 bases and 3 bases, with 14 bases remaining between them. CDR3 length: 16 amino acids. CDR1 is SGHAT and CDR2 is FQNNGV in the germline V gene. DNA of the CDR3: TGTGCCAGCAGCTTATTGTCCCCGGAGTACTACAATGAGCAGTTCTTC. Translation gives CASSLLSPEYYNEQFF.

V and J are TRBV24-1 and TRBJ1-1, with no clear D. Germline V gene lookup returns CDR1 KGHDR and CDR2 SFDVKD. CDR3 length equals 12 residues. V was pared by 3 bases and J by 11 bases, with 12 bases between. CDR3 DNA: TGTGCCACCAGTGATCCGGCCGGGAAGGCTTTCTTT. Protein: CATSDPAGKAFF.